This passage covers 4 T cell receptor beta chains from one sample sequenced in a study of T cell responses to AZD1222 COVID-19 vaccine. Clones were read by immunoSEQ multiplex PCR, and TCRdb kept only the in-frame ones, dropping some. The sample holds some 130,000 clones; roughly 93% are singletons and the top ten take around 0.91%. The sample in question was peripheral blood, obtained on day 0 of AZD1222 vaccination. These TCRs come from an adult in good health.

The chain links TRBV6-5 to TRBJ2-1; 8 bases match TRBD1. J gave up 8 bases and V 6 bases, and 12 bases lay outside the gene matches. Germline assignment: CDR1 MNHEY and CDR2 SVGAGI. The CDR3 covers 15 residues. The CDR3, as DNA: TGTGCCAGCAGCCATGGACAGGGTTTTTTCCATGAGCAGTTCTTC. Its protein product is CASSHGQGFFHEQFF.

This clone was observed a single time. The chain uses TRBV4-2 and TRBJ2-2, with a weak D call TRBD1 (6 bases). The ends were cut back, 8 bases at V and 2 bases at J, with 9 bases in the middle. This CDR3 has 13 residues. Germline CDR1 reads LGHNA; CDR2 reads YNFKEQ. This CDR3 reads CASWGLNTGELFF. For the CDR3, the DNA is TGTGCCAGCTGGGGGCTAAACACCGGGGAGCTGTTTTTT.

The rearrangement joins TRBV5-5 to TRBJ1-5; tentative D call: TRBD1 (6 bases). Looked up from germline, CDR1 is SGHKS and CDR2 is YYEKEE (reference sequence). The CDR3 consists of 15 residues. Between the trimmed V and J ends, which lost 4 bases and 9 bases, there was a span of 20 bases. In nucleotides, the CDR3 is TGTGCCAGCAGCCTCGGGACACCTCACAGAGGGCCCCAGCATTTT. The encoded protein is CASSLGTPHRGPQHF.

V usage is TRBV5-1 and J usage is TRBJ2-1; 12 bases fit TRBD2. Germline V gene data show CDR1 as SGHRS and CDR2 as YFSETQ. V dropped 0 bases and J dropped 9; count of bases not matched to a gene: 7. This CDR3 region has 16 residues. This chain's CDR3 is CASSLASSGGAGEQFF. The CDR3 DNA reads as TGCGCCAGCAGCTTGGCCTCTAGCGGGGGGGCCGGTGAGCAGTTCTTC.